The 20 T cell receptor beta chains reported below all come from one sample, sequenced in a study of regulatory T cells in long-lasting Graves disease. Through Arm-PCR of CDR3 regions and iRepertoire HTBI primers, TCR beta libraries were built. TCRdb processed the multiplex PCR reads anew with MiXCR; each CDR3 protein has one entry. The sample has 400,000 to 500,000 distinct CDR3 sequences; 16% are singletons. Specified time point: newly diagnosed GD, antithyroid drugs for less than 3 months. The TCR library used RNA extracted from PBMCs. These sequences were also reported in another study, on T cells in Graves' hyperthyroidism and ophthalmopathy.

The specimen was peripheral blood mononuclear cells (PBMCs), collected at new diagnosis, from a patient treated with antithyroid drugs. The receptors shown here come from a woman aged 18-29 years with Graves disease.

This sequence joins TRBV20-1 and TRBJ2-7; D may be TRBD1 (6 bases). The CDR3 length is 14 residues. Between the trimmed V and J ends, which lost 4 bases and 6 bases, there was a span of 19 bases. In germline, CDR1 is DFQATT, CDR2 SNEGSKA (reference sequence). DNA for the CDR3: TGCAGTGCTACAAAGCCCCAAACAGGGTCCGAGCAGTACTTC. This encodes CSATKPQTGSEQYF.

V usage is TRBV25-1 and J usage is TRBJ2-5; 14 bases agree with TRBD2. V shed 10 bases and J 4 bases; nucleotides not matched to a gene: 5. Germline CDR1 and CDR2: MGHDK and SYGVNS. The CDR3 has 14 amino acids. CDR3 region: CATGTSGRRETQYF. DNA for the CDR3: TGTGCCACCGGGACTAGCGGGAGAAGAGAGACCCAGTACTTC.

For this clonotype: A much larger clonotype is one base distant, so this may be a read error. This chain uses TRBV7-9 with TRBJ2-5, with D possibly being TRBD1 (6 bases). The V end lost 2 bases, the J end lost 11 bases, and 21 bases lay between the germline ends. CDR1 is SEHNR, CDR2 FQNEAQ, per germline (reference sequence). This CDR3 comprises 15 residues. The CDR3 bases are TGTGCCAGCAGCTTATCCGGACAGACTTACAATGAGCAGTACTTC. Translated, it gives CASSLSGQTYNEQYF.

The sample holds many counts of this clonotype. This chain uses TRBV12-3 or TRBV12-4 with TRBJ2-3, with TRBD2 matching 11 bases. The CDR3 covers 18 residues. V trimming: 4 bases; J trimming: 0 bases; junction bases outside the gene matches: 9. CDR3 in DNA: TGTGCCAGCAGTTCAAAGCCCCGACTAGCGGGAAGCACAGATACGCAGTATTTT. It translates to CASSSKPRLAGSTDTQYF.

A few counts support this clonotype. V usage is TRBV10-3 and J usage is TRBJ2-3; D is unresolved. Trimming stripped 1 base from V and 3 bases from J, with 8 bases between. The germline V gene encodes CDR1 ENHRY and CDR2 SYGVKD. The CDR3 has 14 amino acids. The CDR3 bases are TGTGCCATCAGTGAGTTAGCTGGGACAGATACGCAGTATTTT. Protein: CAISELAGTDTQYF.

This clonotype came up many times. The CDR3 sequence: CASSYLYEQYF. The CDR3 DNA is TGTGCCAGCAGCTATCTCTACGAGCAGTACTTC. V gene TRBV6-9 combines with J gene TRBJ2-7; no clear D. Germline loops: CDR1 MNHGY, CDR2 SVAAGI. The CDR3 runs 11 residues. Trimming removed 6 bases from V and 3 bases from J, with 6 bases in between.

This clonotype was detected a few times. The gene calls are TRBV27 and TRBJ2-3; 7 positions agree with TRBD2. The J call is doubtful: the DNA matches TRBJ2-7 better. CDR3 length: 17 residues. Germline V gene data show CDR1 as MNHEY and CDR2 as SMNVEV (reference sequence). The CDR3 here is CASSLGSGLERFGEQYF. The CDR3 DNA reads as TGTGCCAGCAGTTTAGGTAGCGGGCTCGAGAGGTTCGGTGAGCAGTACTTC.

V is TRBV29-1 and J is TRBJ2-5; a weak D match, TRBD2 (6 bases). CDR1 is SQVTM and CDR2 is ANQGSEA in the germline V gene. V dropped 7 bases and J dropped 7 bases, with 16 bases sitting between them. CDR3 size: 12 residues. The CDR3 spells CSGRLATGTQYF. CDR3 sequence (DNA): TGCAGCGGCCGTCTAGCGACCGGGACCCAGTACTTC.

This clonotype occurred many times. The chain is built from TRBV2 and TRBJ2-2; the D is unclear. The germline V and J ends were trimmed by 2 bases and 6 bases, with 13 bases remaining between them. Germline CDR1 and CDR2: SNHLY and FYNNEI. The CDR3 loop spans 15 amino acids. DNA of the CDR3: TGTGCCAGCAGTGAACGTTCCCAGATGTCCGGGGAGCTGTTTTTT. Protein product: CASSERSQMSGELFF.

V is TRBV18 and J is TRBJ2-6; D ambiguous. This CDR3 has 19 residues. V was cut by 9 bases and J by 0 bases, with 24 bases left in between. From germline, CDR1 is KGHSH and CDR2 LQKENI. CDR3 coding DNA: TGTGCCAGTTCCCCCTCGTTGGGCGTCCAGAGCTCTGGGGCCAACGTCCTGACTTTC. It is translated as CASSPSLGVQSSGANVLTF. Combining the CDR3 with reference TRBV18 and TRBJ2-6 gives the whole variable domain NAGVMQNPRHLVRRRGQEARLRCSPMKGHSHVYWYRQLPEEGLKFMVYLQKENIIDESGMPKERFSAEFPKEGPSILRIQQVVRGDSAAYFCASSPSLGVQSSGANVLTFGAGSRLTVL.

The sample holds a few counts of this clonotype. CDR3: CASSYRDTLYEQYF. CDR3 bases: TGTGCCAGCAGTTACCGGGACACCTTGTACGAGCAGTACTTC. The chain joins TRBV28 to TRBJ2-7, with D possibly being TRBD1 (6 bases). The CDR3 covers 14 residues. Trimming stripped 4 bases from V and 4 bases from J, with 14 bases between. The V gene's germline CDR1 is MDHEN and CDR2 SYDVKM. Looking up the rest from reference TRBV28 and TRBJ2-7 gives the full variable domain: DVKVTQSSRYLVKRTGEKVFLECVQDMDHENMFWYRQDPGLGLRLIYFSYDVKMKEKGDIPEGYSVSREKKERFSLILESASTNQTSMYLCASSYRDTLYEQYFGPGTRLTVT.

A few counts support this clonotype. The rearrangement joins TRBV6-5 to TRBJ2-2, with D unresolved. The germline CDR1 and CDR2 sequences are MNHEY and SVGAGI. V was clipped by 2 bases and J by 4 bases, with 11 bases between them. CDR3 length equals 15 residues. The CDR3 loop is CASSYVDGPTGELFF. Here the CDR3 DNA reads TGTGCCAGCAGTTACGTGGACGGACCCACCGGGGAGCTGTTTTTT.

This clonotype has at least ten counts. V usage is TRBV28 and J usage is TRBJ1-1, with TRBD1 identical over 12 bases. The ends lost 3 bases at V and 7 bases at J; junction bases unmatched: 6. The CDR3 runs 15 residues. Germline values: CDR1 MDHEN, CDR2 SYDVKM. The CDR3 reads CASSLGQGAWVEAFF. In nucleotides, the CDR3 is TGTGCCAGCAGTTTGGGACAGGGGGCTTGGGTTGAAGCTTTCTTT.

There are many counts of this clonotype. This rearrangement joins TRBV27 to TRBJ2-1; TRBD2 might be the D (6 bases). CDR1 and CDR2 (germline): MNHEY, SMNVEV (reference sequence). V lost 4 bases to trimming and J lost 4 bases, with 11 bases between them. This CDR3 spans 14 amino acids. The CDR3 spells CASSWSGLYNEQFF. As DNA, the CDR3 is TGTGCCAGCAGTTGGTCGGGACTGTACAATGAGCAGTTCTTC.

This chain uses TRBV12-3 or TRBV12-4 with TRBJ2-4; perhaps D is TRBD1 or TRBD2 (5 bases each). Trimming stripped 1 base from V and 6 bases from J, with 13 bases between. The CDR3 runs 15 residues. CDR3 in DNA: TGTGCCAGCAGTTTAGGGGGGACGGCGAGAAACATTCAGTACTTC. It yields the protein CASSLGGTARNIQYF.

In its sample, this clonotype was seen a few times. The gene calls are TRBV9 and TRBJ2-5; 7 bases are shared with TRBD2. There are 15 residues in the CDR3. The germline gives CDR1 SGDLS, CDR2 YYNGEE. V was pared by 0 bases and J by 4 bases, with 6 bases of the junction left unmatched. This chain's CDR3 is CASSVAGGSSETQYF. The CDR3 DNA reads TGTGCCAGCAGCGTAGCGGGAGGTTCTTCAGAGACCCAGTACTTC.

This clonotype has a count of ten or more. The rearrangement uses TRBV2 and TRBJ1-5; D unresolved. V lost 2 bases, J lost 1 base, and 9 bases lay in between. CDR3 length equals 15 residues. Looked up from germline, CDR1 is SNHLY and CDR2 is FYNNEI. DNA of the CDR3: TGTGCCAGCAGTGAATTGCGTCAGAGCAATCAGCCCCAGCATTTT. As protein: CASSELRQSNQPQHF.

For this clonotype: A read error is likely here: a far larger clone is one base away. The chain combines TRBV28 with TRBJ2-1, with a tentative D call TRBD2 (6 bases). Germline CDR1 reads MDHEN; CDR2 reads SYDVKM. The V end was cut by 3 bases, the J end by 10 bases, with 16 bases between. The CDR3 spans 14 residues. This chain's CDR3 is CASSFGGNSYEQFF. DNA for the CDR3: TGTGCCAGCAGTTTCGGCGGGAACTCCTACGAGCAGTTCTTC. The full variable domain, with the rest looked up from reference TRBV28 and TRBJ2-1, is DVKVTQSSRYLVKRTGEKVFLECVQDMDHENMFWYRQDPGLGLRLIYFSYDVKMKEKGDIPEGYSVSREKKERFSLILESASTNQTSMYLCASSFGGNSYEQFFGPGTRLTVL.

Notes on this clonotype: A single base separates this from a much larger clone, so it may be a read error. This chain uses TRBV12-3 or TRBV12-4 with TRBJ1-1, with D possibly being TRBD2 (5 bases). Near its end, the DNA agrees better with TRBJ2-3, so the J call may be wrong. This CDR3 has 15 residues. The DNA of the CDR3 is TGTGCCAGCAGTCAACGGACTCCGCCGGTGGATACGCAGTATTTT. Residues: CASSQRTPPVDTQYF.

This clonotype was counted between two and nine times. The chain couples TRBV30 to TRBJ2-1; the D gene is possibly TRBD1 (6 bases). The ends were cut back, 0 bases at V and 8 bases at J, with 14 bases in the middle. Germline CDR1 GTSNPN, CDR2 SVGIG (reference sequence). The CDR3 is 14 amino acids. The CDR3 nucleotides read TGTGCCTGGAGTGTGGGGGCCCCGGGTTATGAGCAGTTCTTC. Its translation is CAWSVGAPGYEQFF.